Reported below is one TCR beta chain. What it binds is not known. The data originate from a study of OX40 agonist ivuxolimab in advanced cancers. About the study: Across the patients, intravenous ivuxolimab was delivered every 2 weeks at 0.01 to 10 mg/kg.

Autoimmune disease history or systemic immunosuppression excluded patients. The assay was immunoSEQ multiplex PCR, and TCRdb's table has in-frame clones only and misses some. The profile covers 75,000 to 100,000 clones, with 90% to 95% appearing a single time and approximately 0.69% taken by the ten largest. General study findings and limits: Within 6 weeks, CD4+ and CD8+ blood T cells expanded clonally at 0.1 to 3.0 mg/kg. Normalized expansion of T-cell clones was also low for some nonresponders.

Trimming stripped 1 base from V and 9 bases from J, with 16 bases between. CDR3 length equals 14 residues. The germline V gene encodes CDR1 SGHTA and CDR2 FQGNSA. The sample was CD4+ or CD8+ T cells sorted from blood, taken in a trial of the OX40 agonist ivuxolimab. The chain carries TRBV7-2 and TRBJ2-7, with a weak D call TRBD1 (5 bases). This clonotype was sampled from an adult with an advanced solid tumor such as melanoma, head and neck, liver or kidney cancer. As DNA, the CDR3 is TGTGCCAGCAGCTTAGGGAAGGACACTCCGGGGCAGTACTTC. It encodes CASSLGKDTPGQYF.